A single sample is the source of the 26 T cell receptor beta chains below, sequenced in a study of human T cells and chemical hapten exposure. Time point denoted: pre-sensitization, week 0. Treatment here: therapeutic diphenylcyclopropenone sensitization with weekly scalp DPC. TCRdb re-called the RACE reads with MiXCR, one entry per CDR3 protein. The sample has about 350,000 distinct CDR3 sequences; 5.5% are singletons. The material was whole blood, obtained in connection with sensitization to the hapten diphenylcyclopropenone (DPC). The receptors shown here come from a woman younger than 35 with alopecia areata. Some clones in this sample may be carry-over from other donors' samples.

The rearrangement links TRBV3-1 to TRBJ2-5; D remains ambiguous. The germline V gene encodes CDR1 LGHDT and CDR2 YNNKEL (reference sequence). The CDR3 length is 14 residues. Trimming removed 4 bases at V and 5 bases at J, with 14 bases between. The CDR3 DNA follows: TGTGCCAGCAGCCTTTTTACTCCCGGGGAGACCCAGTACTTC. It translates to CASSLFTPGETQYF.

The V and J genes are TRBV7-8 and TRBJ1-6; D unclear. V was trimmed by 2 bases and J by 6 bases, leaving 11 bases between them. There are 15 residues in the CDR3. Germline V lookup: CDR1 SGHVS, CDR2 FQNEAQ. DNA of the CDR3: TGTGCCAGCAGCTTATGGCAGAGAGTTAATTCACCCCTCCACTTT. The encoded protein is CASSLWQRVNSPLHF. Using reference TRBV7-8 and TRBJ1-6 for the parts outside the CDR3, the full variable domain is GAGVSQSPRYKVAKRGQDVALRCDPISGHVSLFWYQQALGQGPEFLTYFQNEAQLDKSGLPSDRFFAERPEGSVSTLKIQRTQQEDSAVYLCASSLWQRVNSPLHFGNGTRLTVT.

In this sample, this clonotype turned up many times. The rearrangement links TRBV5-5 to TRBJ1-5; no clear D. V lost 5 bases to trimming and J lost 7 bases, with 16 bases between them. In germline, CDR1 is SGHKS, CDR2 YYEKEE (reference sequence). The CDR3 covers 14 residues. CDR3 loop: CASRLGQKEQPQHF. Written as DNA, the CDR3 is TGTGCCAGCAGATTAGGGCAGAAGGAACAGCCCCAGCATTTT. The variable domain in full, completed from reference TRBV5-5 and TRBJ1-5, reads DAGVTQSPTHLIKTRGQQVTLRCSPISGHKSVSWYQQVLGQGPQFIFQYYEKEERGRGNFPDRFSARQFPNYSSELNVNALLLGDSALYLCASRLGQKEQPQHFGDGTRLSIL.

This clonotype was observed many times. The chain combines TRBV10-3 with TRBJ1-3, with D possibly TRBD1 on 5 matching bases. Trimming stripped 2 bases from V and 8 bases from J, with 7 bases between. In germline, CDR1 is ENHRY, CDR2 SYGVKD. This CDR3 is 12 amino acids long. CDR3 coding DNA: TGTGCCATCAGTGAGATAGGGGACACCATATATTTT. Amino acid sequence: CAISEIGDTIYF.

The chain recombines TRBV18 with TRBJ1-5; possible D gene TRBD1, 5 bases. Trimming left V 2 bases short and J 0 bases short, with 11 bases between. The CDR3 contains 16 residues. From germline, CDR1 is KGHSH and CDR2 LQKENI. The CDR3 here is CASSPGGAGSNQPQHF. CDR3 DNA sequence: TGTGCCAGCTCACCAGGAGGGGCTGGTAGCAATCAGCCCCAGCATTTT.

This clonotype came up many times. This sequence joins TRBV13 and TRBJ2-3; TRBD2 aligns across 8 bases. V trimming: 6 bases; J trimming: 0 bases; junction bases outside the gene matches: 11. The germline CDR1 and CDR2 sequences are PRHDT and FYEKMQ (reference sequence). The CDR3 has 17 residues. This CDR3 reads CASRWKAGAPSTDTQYF. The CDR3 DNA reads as TGTGCCAGCAGATGGAAAGCGGGGGCCCCTAGCACAGATACGCAGTATTTT.

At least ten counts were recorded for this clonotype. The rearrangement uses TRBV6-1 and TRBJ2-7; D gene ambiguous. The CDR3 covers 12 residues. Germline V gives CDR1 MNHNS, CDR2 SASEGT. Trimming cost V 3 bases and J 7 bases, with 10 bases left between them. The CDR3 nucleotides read TGTGCCAGCAGTGACTTGGAAAAGGAGCAGTACTTC. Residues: CASSDLEKEQYF.

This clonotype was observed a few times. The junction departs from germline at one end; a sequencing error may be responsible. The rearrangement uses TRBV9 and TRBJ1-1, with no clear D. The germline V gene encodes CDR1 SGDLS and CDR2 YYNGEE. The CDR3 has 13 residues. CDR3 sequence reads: CASSVAANTEAFF. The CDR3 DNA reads TGTGCCAGCAGTGTAGCGGCGAACACTGAAGCTTTCTTT. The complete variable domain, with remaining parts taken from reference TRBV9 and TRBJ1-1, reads DSGVTQTPKHLITATGQRVTLRCSPRSGDLSVYWYQQSLDQGLQFLIQYYNGEERAKGNILERFSAQQFPDLHSELNLSSLELGDSALYFCASSVAANTEAFFGQGTRLTVV.

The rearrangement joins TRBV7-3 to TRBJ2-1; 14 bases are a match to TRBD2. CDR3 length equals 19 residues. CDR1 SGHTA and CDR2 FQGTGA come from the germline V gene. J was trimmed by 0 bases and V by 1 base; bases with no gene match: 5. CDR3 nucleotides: TGTGCCAGCAGCTTAAAGGGGACTAGCGGGGGATACTCCTACAATGAGCAGTTCTTC. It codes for CASSLKGTSGGYSYNEQFF.

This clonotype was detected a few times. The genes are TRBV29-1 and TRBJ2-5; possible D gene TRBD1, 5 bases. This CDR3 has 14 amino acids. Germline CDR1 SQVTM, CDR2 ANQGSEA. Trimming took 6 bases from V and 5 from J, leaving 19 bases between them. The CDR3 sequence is CSVLRTPPAETQYF. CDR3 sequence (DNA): TGCAGCGTCCTCAGGACACCCCCTGCGGAGACCCAGTACTTC.

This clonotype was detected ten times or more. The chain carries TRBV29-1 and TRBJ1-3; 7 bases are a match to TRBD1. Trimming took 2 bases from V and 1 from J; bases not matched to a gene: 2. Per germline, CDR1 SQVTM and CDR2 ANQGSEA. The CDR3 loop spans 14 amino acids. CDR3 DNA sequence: TGCAGCGTTGAAACAGGGGAGTCTGGAAACACCATATATTTT. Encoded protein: CSVETGESGNTIYF.

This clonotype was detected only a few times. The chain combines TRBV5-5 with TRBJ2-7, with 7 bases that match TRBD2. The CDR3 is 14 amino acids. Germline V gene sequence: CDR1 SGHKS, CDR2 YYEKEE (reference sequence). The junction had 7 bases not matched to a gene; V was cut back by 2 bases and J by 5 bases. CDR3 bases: TGTGCCAGCAGCTTTTGGGAGGGAGCAGACGAGCAGTACTTC. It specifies CASSFWEGADEQYF. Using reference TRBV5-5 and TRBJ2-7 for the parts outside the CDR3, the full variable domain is DAGVTQSPTHLIKTRGQQVTLRCSPISGHKSVSWYQQVLGQGPQFIFQYYEKEERGRGNFPDRFSARQFPNYSSELNVNALLLGDSALYLCASSFWEGADEQYFGPGTRLTVT.

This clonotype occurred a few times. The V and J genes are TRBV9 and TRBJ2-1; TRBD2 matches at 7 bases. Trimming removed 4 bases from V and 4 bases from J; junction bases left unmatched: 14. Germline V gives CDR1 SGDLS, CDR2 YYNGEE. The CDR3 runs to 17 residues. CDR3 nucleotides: TGTGCCAGCAGCCCAACCGGTTTGGGGGGGTTTTACAATGAGCAGTTCTTC. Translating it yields CASSPTGLGGFYNEQFF.

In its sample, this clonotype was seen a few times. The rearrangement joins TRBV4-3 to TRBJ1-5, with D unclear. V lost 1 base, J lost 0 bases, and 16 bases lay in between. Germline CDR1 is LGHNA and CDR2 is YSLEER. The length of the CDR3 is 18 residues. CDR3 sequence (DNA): TGCGCCAGCAGCCAAGTTAGGGCGACGGCGTATAGCAATCAGCCCCAGCATTTT. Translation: CASSQVRATAYSNQPQHF.

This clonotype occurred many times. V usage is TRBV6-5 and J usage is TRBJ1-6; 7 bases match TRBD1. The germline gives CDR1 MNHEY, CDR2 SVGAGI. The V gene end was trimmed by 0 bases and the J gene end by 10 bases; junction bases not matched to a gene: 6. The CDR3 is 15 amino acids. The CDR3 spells CASSYSDYRGSPLHF. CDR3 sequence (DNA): TGTGCCAGCAGTTACTCCGATTACAGGGGCTCACCCCTCCACTTT.

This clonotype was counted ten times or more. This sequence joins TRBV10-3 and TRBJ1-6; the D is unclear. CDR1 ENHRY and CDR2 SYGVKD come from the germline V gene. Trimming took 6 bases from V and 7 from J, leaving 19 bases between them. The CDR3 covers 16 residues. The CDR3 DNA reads TGTGCCATCAGATTCTCCCAAGGATCTCCGAATTCACCCCTCCACTTT. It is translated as CAIRFSQGSPNSPLHF.

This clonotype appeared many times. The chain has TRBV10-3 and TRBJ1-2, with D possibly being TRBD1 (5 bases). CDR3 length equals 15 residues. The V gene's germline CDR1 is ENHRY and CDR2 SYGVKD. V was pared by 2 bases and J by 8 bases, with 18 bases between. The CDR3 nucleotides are TGTGCCATCAGTGAGCGGGGGAAAGACAGCCCGGGCTACACCTTC. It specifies CAISERGKDSPGYTF.

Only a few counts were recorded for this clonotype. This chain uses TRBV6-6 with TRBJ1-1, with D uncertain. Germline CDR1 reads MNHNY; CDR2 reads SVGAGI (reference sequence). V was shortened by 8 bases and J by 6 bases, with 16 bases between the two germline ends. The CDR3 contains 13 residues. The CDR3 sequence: CASGSVPGSEAFF. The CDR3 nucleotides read TGTGCCAGCGGATCCGTCCCGGGGTCTGAAGCTTTCTTT.

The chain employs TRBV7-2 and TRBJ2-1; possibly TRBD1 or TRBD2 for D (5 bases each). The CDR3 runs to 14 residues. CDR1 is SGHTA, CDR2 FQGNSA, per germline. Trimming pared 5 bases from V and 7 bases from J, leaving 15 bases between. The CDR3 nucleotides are TGTGCCAGCAGCCCGATAGGGACGAAGAATGAGCAGTTCTTC. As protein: CASSPIGTKNEQFF.

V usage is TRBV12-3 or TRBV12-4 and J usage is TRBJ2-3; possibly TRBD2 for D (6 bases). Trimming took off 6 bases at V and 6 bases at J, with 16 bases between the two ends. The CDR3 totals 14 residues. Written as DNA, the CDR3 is TGTGCCAGCAGCCTAGCGCACTGGGGGGATACGCAGTATTTT. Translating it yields CASSLAHWGDTQYF.

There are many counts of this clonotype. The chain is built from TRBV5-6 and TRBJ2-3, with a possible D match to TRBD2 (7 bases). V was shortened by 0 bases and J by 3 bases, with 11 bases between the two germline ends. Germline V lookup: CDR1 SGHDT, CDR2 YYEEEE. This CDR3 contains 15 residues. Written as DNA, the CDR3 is TGTGCCAGCAGCTTGGGGGGGGGCCTGACAGATACGCAGTATTTT. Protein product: CASSLGGGLTDTQYF.

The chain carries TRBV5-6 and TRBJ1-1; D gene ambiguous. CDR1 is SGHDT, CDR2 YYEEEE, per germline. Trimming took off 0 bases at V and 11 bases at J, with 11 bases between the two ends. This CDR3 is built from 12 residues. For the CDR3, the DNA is TGTGCCAGCAGCTTGGGGACCCTATCCGCTTTCTTT. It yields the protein CASSLGTLSAFF.

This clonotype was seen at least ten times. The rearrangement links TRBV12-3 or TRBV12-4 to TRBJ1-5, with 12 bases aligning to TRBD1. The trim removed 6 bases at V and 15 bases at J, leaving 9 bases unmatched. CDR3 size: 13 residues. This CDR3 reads CASSHAGQGARHF. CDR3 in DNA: TGTGCCAGCAGCCACGCGGGACAGGGGGCGAGGCATTTT.

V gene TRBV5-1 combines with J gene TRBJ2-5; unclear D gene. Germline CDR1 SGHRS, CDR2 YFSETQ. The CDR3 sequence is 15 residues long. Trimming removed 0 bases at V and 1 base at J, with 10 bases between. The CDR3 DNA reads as TGCGCCAGCAGCTTGGCCTCGAGGACCCAAGAGACCCAGTACTTC. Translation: CASSLASRTQETQYF.

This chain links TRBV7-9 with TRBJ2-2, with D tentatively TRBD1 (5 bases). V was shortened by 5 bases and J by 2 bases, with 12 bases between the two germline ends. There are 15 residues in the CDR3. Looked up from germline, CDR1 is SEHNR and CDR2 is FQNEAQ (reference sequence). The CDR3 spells CASSRQFTNTGELFF. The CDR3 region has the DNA TGTGCCAGCAGCCGACAGTTTACCAACACCGGGGAGCTGTTTTTT.

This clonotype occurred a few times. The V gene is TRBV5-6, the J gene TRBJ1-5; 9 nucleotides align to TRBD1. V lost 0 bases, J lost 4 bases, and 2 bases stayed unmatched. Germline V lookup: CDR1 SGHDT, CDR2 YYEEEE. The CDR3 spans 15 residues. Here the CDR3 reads CASSLAGQGNQPQHF. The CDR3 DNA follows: TGTGCCAGCAGCTTGGCGGGACAGGGTAATCAGCCCCAGCATTTT.